The clone carrying this T cell receptor beta chain was recorded a few times. What it binds is unknown. Per germline, CDR1 LGHNA and CDR2 YSLEER. V was clipped by 1 base and J by 10 bases; unmatched bases: 5. The CDR3 is 15 amino acids. This specimen belongs to a study of T cells after yellow fever vaccination. Study findings and constraints: The study re-detected most primary-vaccination clones after the booster (around 96% CD4, 88% CD8).

TCRdb processed the 5' RACE reads anew with MiXCR; each CDR3 protein has one entry. Seen here are approximately 150,000 distinct CDR3 sequences, around 7.7% observed once, and the top ten hold roughly 0.73%. The sequence came from a young man who received the YFV17D yellow fever vaccine. The specimen comprised CD4+ T cells sorted from PBMCs, sampled 5 days after the yellow fever booster vaccination. This chain links TRBV4-3 with TRBJ1-6, with 9 bases lining up with TRBD1. CDR3: CASSQADRGKSPLHF. The CDR3 nucleotides are TGCGCCAGCAGCCAAGCGGACAGGGGAAAGTCACCCCTCCACTTT.